The TCR beta chain described here comes from a study of tumor-infiltrating lymphocytes in primary liver carcinoma. Starting from 500 ng of total RNA, TCR beta cDNA was produced with a primer in the constant region. Libraries of TCR beta came from three nested multiplex PCR rounds with slightly modified ARM-PCR. TCRdb reanalysed the multiplex PCR reads using MiXCR and keeps one entry per CDR3 protein. The data hold 95,000 to 100,000 distinct CDR3 sequences, with around 66% observed a single time. Extraction of RNA together with DNA used 20-30 mg of unsorted bulk tissue. Remarks on this clonotype: One end of the junction is discordant with germline, which a read error may explain.

This sequence was found in a woman between 55 and 75 years old with primary liver carcinoma and hepatitis B virus infection. What was sequenced was liver tumor tissue from sampling region 2. Subset specified: tumor region T2, inferior pole.

The CDR3 region is CSVHGSVAGGGGTQYF. Written as DNA, the CDR3 is TGCAGCGTCCACGGATCCGTGGCGGGAGGTGGCGGTACGCAGTATTTC. The J gene is TRBJ2-3, the V gene TRBV29-1, with 8 positions matching TRBD2. The CDR3 has 16 amino acids. Germline CDR1 reads SQVTM; CDR2 reads ANQGSEA.